This entry concerns a single TCR beta chain. Its antigen is not identified. Data came from immunoSEQ multiplex PCR; TCRdb stores just in-frame clones and leaves some out. The data hold 3,000 to 4,000 clones, with 84% observed a single time. V was clipped by 3 bases and J by 10 bases, with 10 bases between them. There are 12 residues in the CDR3. The germline CDR1 and CDR2 sequences are MDHEN and SYDVKM. This entry comes from a study of T cells after posttransplantation cyclophosphamide. Findings of the study overall: Later blood repertoires were often dominated by clones from the donor CD8+ memory compartment. Blood and skin or GI T cell repertoires showed limited TRB overlap. After PTCy, TRB diversity resembled that of CNI/methotrexate controls.

This clonotype was sampled from a woman in her fifties or sixties in good health, CMV-negative, and a related stem cell transplant donor. The sample taken for sequencing was CD8+ T cells sorted from bone marrow. J is TRBJ2-1 and V is TRBV28; D might be TRBD1 (6 bases). CDR3 protein: CASSLRGREQFF. The DNA of the CDR3 is TGTGCCAGCAGTTTGAGGGGGAGAGAGCAGTTCTTC.